One and the same sample provided the 10 T cell receptor beta chains below, sequenced in a study of blood T cell repertoires in COVID-19. Here immunoSEQ multiplex PCR was the method, and the copy in TCRdb shows in-frame clones only, minus some. The table lists tens of thousands of clones, roughly 87% of them singletons. What was sequenced was peripheral blood. These receptors all stem from a human donor in a cohort sampled during active COVID-19.

The genes are TRBV4-1 and TRBJ2-3; 9 nucleotides match TRBD2. J gave up 4 bases and V 0 bases, and 20 bases lay outside the gene matches. The V gene's germline CDR1 is MGHRA and CDR2 YSYEKL. This CDR3 is 21 amino acids long. The CDR3 loop reads CASSQDWASGNVTKLADTQYF. For the CDR3, the DNA is TGCGCCAGCAGCCAAGATTGGGCTAGCGGGAACGTCACCAAACTGGCAGATACGCAGTATTTT.

The chain joins TRBV27 to TRBJ2-1; 9 positions agree with TRBD2. V gave up 6 bases and J gave up 5 bases; unmatched junction bases: 8. Looked up from germline, CDR1 is MNHEY and CDR2 is SMNVEV (reference sequence). CDR3 size: 15 residues. The CDR3 region is CASRPPGLANNEQFF. In DNA form, the CDR3 reads TGTGCCAGCAGACCGCCGGGACTAGCAAACAATGAGCAGTTCTTC.

The rearrangement uses TRBV27 and TRBJ2-1; TRBD2 matches at 7 bases. Trimming removed 0 bases from V and 7 bases from J; junction bases left unmatched: 3. This CDR3 is built from 14 residues. Germline V lookup: CDR1 MNHEY, CDR2 SMNVEV (reference sequence). The chain's CDR3 is CASSLSWGGNEQFF. The CDR3 nucleotides read TGTGCCAGCAGTTTATCGTGGGGGGGGAATGAGCAGTTCTTC.

CDR3 coding DNA: TGTGCCAGCAGTGAAGAAGGAGGACAGTCCTATGGCTACACCTTC. Residues: CASSEEGGQSYGYTF. The chain is built from TRBV2 and TRBJ1-2; D is perhaps TRBD1 (6 bases). Trimming stripped 1 base from V and 4 bases from J, with 13 bases between. The length of the CDR3 is 15 residues. The germline V gene encodes CDR1 SNHLY and CDR2 FYNNEI.

The chain recombines TRBV5-1 with TRBJ1-2; D ambiguous. With 4 bases removed from V and 3 bases from J, the gap between germline ends came to 16 bases. The CDR3 runs 15 residues. CDR1 and CDR2 (germline): SGHRS, YFSETQ. The CDR3 nucleotides read TGCGCCAGCAGCCCCGAGGGAAGGGTGGACTATGGCTACACCTTC. It translates to CASSPEGRVDYGYTF.

This clone was counted once. The rearrangement uses TRBV5-1 and TRBJ2-1; 14 positions agree with TRBD2. Trimming removed 4 bases from V and 6 bases from J; junction bases left unmatched: 3. CDR3 length: 15 amino acids. Per germline, CDR1 SGHRS and CDR2 YFSETQ. Written as DNA, the CDR3 is TGCGCCAGCAGCCCGGGACTAGCGGGAGTCAATGAGCAGTTCTTC. Translated, it gives CASSPGLAGVNEQFF.

This chain uses TRBV19 with TRBJ2-1, with 10 bases lining up with TRBD1. The V gene's germline CDR1 is LNHDA and CDR2 SQIVND (reference sequence). The CDR3 runs to 17 residues. The J segment lost 7 bases and the V segment lost 4 bases, leaving 13 bases of the junction unmatched. As DNA, the CDR3 is TGTGCCAGTAGTAAAATCCCCGGACAGGGGGTTTTGAATGAGCAGTTCTTC. This encodes CASSKIPGQGVLNEQFF. Supplemented by reference TRBV19 and TRBJ2-1, the full variable domain reads DGGITQSPKYLFRKEGQNVTLSCEQNLNHDAMYWYRQDPGQGLRLIYYSQIVNDFQKGDIAEGYSVSREKKESFPLTVTSAQKNPTAFYLCASSKIPGQGVLNEQFFGPGTRLTVL.

The chain uses TRBV3-1 (or the pseudogene TRBV3-2) and TRBJ2-5; 8 bases are a match to TRBD2. Germline V gene sequence: CDR1 LGHDT, CDR2 YNNKEL (reference sequence). The CDR3 runs to 12 residues. The junction had 4 bases not matched to a gene; V was cut back by 7 bases and J by 6 bases. The CDR3 protein is CASKAGDKTQYF. For the CDR3, the DNA is TGTGCCAGCAAAGCGGGAGACAAGACCCAGTACTTC.

The DNA for the CDR3 is TGTGCCAGCAGCTCCACTAGTATCTATGGCTACACCTTC. It encodes CASSSTSIYGYTF. J is TRBJ1-2 and V is TRBV7-9; D is undetermined. The germline gives CDR1 SEHNR, CDR2 FQNEAQ (reference sequence). Trimming shortened V by 4 bases and J by 4 bases, and 10 bases separated the two germline ends. The CDR3 has 13 residues.

The gene calls are TRBV28 and TRBJ1-3; 7 positions match TRBD1. Germline-derived CDR1 and CDR2 are MDHEN and SYDVKM. J was trimmed by 0 bases and V by 4 bases; bases with no gene match: 6. The CDR3 is made up of 16 amino acids. Written as DNA, the CDR3 is TGTGCCAGCAGTTCGGGGGGGACAGCCTCTGGAAACACCATATATTTT. Translating it yields CASSSGGTASGNTIYF.